This paragraph reports one T cell receptor beta chain. With 3 bases removed from V and 9 bases from J, the gap between germline ends came to 3 bases. Germline V gene lookup returns CDR1 MDHEN and CDR2 SYDVKM. The CDR3 is 11 amino acids. The study recruited people aged roughly 18 to 95 years across 20 to 30 US areas. Allocation to cohorts depended on clinical history reported by the participants. Either two negative PCRs, clearance, or symptom resolution qualified Cohort 3 donors as recovered. Per the study methods: Counts of nucleated cells, estimated from reference gene primer amplification, were obtained. Libraries were prepared by immunoSEQ multiplex PCR; TCRdb keeps only in-frame clonotypes and omits some of them. Clone size and V and J calls were adopted from that table, with D and trimming inferred from the DNA. The table lists 250,000 or so clones, 80% to 85% of them singletons, with roughly 3.2% in the top ten.

The data originate from a study of blood T cell repertoires in COVID-19. Material for sequencing was PBMCs or T cells enriched from blood (not recorded which). This clonotype was sampled from a man between 50 and 59 years old who had recovered from COVID-19. The rearrangement joins TRBV28 to TRBJ1-6, with D unresolved. This CDR3 is CASSFGSPLHF. The CDR3 DNA reads as TGTGCCAGCAGTTTCGGTTCACCCCTCCACTTT. Full variable domain (rest looked up from reference TRBV28 and TRBJ1-6): DVKVTQSSRYLVKRTGEKVFLECVQDMDHENMFWYRQDPGLGLRLIYFSYDVKMKEKGDIPEGYSVSREKKERFSLILESASTNQTSMYLCASSFGSPLHFGNGTRLTVT.